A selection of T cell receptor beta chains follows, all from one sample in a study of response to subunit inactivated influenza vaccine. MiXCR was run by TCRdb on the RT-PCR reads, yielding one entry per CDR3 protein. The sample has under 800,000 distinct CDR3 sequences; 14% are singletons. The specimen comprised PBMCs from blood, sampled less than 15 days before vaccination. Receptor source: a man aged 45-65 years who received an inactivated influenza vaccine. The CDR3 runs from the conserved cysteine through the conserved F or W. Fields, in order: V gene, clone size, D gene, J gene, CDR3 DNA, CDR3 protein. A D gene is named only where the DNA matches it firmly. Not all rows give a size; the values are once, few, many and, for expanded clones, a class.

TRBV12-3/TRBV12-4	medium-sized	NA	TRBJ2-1	TGTGCCAGCAGTTTCGTCTCTACCTACAATGAGCAGTTCTTC	CASSFVSTYNEQFF
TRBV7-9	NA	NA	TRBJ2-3	TGTGCCAGCAGCTTTGCTACCGCAGATACGCAGTATTTT	CASSFATADTQYF
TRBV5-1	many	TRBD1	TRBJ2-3	TGCGCCAGCAGCCCGGACAGGTTGGGAGATACGCAGTATTTT	CASSPDRLGDTQYF
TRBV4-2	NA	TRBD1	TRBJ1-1	TGTGCCAGCAGCCAAGAAGGCAGGGGGCGAAACACTGAAGCTTTCTTT	CASSQEGRGRNTEAFF
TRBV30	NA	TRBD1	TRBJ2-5	TGTGCCTGGTTAAACAGGGGGCGACCACAAGAGACCCAGTACTTC	CAWLNRGRPQETQYF
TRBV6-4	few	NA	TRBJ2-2	TGTGCCAGCAGTGACTCGACGTTTCAGGGGCACACCGGGGAGCTGTTTTTT	CASSDSTFQGHTGELFF
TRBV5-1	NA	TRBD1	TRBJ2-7	TGCGTCAGCAGTTGGACAGGGGGCGGCGTCTACGAGCAGTACTTC	CVSSWTGGGVYEQYF
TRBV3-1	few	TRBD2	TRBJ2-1	TGTGCCAGCAGCCAAGAAGGCGGGAGCCACGGGTACAATGAGCAGTTCTTC	CASSQEGGSHGYNEQFF
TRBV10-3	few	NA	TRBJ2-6	TGTGCCATCAGTGTCGCAGGACCGCTTATCTCTGGGGCCAACGTCCTGACTTTC	CAISVAGPLISGANVLTF
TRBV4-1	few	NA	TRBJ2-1	TGCGCCAGCAGCCACCGGGACTTAATCAATGAGCAGTTCTTC	CASSHRDLINEQFF
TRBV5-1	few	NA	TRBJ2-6	TGCGCCAGCAGCTTAGACGTCGGGTCCTCTGGGGCCAACGTCCTGACTTTC	CASSLDVGSSGANVLTF
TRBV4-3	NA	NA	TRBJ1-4	TGCGCCAGCAGCCAAGGCTCTATTACAGGGGAAAAACTGTTTTTT	CASSQGSITGEKLFF
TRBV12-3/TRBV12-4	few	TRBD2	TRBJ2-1	TGTGCCAGCACCTCTAGCGGGTCCAGGGATGAGCAGTTCTTC	CASTSSGSRDEQFF
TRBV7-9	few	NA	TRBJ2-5	TGTGCCTCAACCGCGCGAGAGACCCAGTACTTC	CASTARETQYF
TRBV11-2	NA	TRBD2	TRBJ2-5	TGTGCCAGCAGCTCCCTTGGGGGGGGGCAAGAGACCCAGTACTTC	CASSSLGGGQETQYF
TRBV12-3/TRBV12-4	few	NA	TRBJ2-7	TGTGCCAGCAGTGAGGGGCTAGGAATCTACGAGCAGTACTTC	CASSEGLGIYEQYF
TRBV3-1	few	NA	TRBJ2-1	TGTGCCAGCAGCCAGGGTTGGCGGGAGCAGTTCTTC	CASSQGWREQFF
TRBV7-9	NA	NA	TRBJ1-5	TGTGCCAGCAGCTTAGGAGGGCAGCGGTATCAGCCCCAGCATTTT	CASSLGGQRYQPQHF
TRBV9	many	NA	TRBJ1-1	TGTGCCAGCAGCGTCGTGGAACGGGGGGTCACTGAAGCTTTCTTT	CASSVVERGVTEAFF
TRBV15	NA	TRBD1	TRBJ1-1	TGTGCCACCAGCAGAAGCCACGGGACAGTCACTGAAGCTTTCTTT	CATSRSHGTVTEAFF
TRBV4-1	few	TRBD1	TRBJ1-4	TGCGCCAGCAGCCAACCGGGACAGGTTAATGAAAAACTGTTTTTT	CASSQPGQVNEKLFF
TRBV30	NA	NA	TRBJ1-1	TGTGCCTGGAGTCTGGGTAGGGGGTGGACTGAAGCTTTCTTT	CAWSLGRGWTEAFF
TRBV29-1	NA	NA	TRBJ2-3	TGCAGAGCCGGAAGCACAGTCTCAACAGATACGCAGTATTTT	CRAGSTVSTDTQYF
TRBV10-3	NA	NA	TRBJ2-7	TGTGCCATCAGTGAGCTTGACGTAAACTACGAGCAGTACTTC	CAISELDVNYEQYF
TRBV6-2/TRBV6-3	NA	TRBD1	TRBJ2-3	TGTGCCAGCAGTTACTTCACAGGGGGCACAGATACGCAGTATTTT	CASSYFTGGTDTQYF
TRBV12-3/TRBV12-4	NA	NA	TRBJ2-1	TGTGCCACATGGGGCCTCGCGGATGAGCAGTTCTTC	CATWGLADEQFF
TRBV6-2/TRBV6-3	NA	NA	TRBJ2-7	TGTGCCAGCAGCACAGGACCTCTCCAGGAGCAGTACTTC	CASSTGPLQEQYF
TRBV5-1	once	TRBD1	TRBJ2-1	TGCGCCAGCAGCTTGACACCGACAGGGTGGGATGAGCAGTTCTTC	CASSLTPTGWDEQFF
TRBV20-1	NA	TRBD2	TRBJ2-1	TGCAGTGCCCCCTCGAGGGAGGGACCCTCCTACAATGAGCAGTTCTTC	CSAPSREGPSYNEQFF
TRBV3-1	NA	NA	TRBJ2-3	TGTGCCAGCAGCCCGCTGACGGATTCGGGCACAGATACGCAGTATTTT	CASSPLTDSGTDTQYF
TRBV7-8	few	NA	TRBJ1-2	TGTGCCAGCAGCTTAGATCCAGGGACTGCCTATGGCTACACCTTC	CASSLDPGTAYGYTF
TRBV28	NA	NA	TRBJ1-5	TGTGCCAGCAGTTTTCGTTTCAATAGCAATCAGCCCCAGCATTTT	CASSFRFNSNQPQHF
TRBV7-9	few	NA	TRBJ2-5	TGTGCCAGCAGTTTCGACAGATCTCTACAAGAGACCCAGTACTTC	CASSFDRSLQETQYF
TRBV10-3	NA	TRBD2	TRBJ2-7	TGTGCCATCAGTGAAACTAGCGGGAGGACCAGGGCTCCCTACGAGCAGTACTTC	CAISETSGRTRAPYEQYF
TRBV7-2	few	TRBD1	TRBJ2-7	TGTGCCAGCAGCTTAGCGGGTGGGACAGGCCCGGTGGGGCAGTACTTC	CASSLAGGTGPVGQYF
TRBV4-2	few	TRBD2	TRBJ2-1	TGTGCCAGCAGCCAAGATGGCGGGAGGGCCTTCAATGAGCAGTTCTTC	CASSQDGGRAFNEQFF
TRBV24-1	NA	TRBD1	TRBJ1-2	TGTGCCACCAGTGAGGCGGGACAGGAAGGAGGCTACACCTTC	CATSEAGQEGGYTF
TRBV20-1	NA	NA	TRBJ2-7	TGCAGTGCTAGGGAAGGCGCGGTTCCCTACGAGCAGTACTTC	CSAREGAVPYEQYF
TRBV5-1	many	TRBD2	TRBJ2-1	TGCGCCAGCAGCAATGCTAGCGGGAAGAATCAGTTCTTC	CASSNASGKNQFF
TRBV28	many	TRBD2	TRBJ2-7	TGTGCCAGCAAGGTAGTAGCGGGAGAGGGCTACGAGCAGTACTTC	CASKVVAGEGYEQYF